This T cell receptor (beta chain) came from a study of T cell changes during pregnancy in multiple sclerosis. Measured with immunoSEQ multiplex PCR; TCRdb has only the in-frame clones, and not every one. The data show around 62,000 clones, about nine tenths seen once. The CDR3 covers 16 residues. Germline V gives CDR1 SGHRS, CDR2 YFSETQ. With V trimmed by 0 bases and J by 5 bases, 7 bases remained unmatched. The input for sequencing was CD4+ T cells from peripheral blood mononuclear cells, taken in the first trimester of pregnancy. This chain links TRBV5-1 with TRBJ2-3; 9 bases match TRBD2. The receptor comes from a female donor with multiple sclerosis, enrolled in a pregnancy study. CDR3 DNA sequence: TGCGCCAGCAGCTTGGTGGCGGGGGGGCCTATAGATACGCAGTATTTT. Translated: CASSLVAGGPIDTQYF.